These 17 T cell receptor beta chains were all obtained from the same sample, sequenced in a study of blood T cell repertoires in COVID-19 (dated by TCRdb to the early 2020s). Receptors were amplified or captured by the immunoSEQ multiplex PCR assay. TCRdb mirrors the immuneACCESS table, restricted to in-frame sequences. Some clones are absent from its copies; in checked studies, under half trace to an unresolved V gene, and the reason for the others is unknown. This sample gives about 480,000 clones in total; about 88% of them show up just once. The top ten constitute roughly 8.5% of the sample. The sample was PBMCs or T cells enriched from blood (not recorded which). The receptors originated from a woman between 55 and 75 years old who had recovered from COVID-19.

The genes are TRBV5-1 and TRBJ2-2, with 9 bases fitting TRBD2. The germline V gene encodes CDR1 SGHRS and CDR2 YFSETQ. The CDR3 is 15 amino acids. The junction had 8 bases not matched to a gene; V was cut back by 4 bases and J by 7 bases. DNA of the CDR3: TGCGCCAGCAGCCCGGCGGGGGGGCAGATCGGGGAGCTGTTTTTT. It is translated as CASSPAGGQIGELFF.

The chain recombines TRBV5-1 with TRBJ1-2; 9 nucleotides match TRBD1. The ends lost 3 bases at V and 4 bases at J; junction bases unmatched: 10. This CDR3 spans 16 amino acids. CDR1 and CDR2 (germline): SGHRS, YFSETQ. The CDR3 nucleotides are TGCGCCAGCAGCTCCGGGACAGGGACACCCATCTATGGCTACACCTTC. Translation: CASSSGTGTPIYGYTF.

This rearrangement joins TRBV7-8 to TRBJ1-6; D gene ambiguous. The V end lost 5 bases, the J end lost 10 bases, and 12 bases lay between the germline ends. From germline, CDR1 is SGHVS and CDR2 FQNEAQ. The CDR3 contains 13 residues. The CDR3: CASSALVESPLHF. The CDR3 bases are TGTGCCAGCAGCGCTCTGGTAGAGTCACCCCTCCACTTT.

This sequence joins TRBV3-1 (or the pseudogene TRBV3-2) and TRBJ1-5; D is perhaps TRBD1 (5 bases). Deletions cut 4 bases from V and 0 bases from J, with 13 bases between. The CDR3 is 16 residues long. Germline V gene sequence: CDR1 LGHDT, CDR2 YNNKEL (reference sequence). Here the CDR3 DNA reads TGTGCCAGCAGCCCTTATCGGGGGGGTAGCAATCAGCCCCAGCATTTT. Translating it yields CASSPYRGGSNQPQHF.

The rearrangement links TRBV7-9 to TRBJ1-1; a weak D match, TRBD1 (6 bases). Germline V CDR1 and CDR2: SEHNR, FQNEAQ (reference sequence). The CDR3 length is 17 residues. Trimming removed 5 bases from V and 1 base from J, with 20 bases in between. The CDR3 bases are TGTGCCAGCAGCCCGTGGGCCCGGGACAAAAAGAACACTGAAGCTTTCTTT. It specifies CASSPWARDKKNTEAFF.

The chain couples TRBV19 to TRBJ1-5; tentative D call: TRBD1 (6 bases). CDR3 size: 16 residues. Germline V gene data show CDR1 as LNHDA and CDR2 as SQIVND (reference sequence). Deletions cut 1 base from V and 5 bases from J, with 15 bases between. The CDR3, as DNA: TGTGCCAGTAGTATAGTAGGCAGGGGAGGGGATCAGCCCCAGCATTTT. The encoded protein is CASSIVGRGGDQPQHF.

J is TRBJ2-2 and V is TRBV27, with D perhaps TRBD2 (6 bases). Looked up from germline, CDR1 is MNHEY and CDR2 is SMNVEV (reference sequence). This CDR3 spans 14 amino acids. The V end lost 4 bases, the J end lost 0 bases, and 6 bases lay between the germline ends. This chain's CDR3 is CASSWGANTGELFF. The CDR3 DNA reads TGTGCCAGCAGTTGGGGGGCGAACACCGGGGAGCTGTTTTTT.

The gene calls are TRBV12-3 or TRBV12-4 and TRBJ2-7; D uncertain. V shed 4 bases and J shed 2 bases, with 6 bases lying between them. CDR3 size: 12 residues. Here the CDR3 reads CASSSNPYEQYV. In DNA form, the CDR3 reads TGTGCCAGCAGTTCAAATCCCTACGAGCAGTACGTC.

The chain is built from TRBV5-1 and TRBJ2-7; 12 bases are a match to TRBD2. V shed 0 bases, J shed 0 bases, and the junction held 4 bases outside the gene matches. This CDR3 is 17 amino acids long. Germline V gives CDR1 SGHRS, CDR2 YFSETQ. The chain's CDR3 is CASSLGLAGESSYEQYF. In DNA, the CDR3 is TGCGCCAGCAGCTTGGGACTAGCGGGGGAAAGCTCCTACGAGCAGTACTTC.

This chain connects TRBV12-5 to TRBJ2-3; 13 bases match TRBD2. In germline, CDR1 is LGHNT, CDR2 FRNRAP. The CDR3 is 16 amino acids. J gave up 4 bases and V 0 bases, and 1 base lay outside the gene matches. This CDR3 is CASGLVLAGGADTQYF. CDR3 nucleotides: TGTGCTAGTGGTTTGGTACTAGCGGGGGGGGCAGATACGCAGTATTTT.

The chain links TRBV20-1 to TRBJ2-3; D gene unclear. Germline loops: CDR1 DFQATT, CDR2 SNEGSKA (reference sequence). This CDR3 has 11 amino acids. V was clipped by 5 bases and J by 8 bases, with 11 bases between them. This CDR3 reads CSARSLSTQYF. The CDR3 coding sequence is TGCAGTGCTCGGTCACTAAGTACGCAGTATTTT.

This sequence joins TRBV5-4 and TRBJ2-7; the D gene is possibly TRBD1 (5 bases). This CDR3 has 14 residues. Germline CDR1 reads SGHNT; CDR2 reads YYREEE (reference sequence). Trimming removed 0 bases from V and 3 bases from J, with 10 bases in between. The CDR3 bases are TGTGCCAGCAGCTTGGACAGGACGCACTACGAGCAGTACGTC. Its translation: CASSLDRTHYEQYV.

CDR3 sequence: CSVDPGQGRGAFF. CDR3 DNA sequence: TGCAGCGTTGACCCGGGACAGGGACGAGGCGCTTTCTTT. The genes are TRBV29-1 and TRBJ1-1; 9 positions agree with TRBD1. V lost 3 bases and J lost 11; bases outside the gene matches: 10. Germline V gene sequence: CDR1 SQVTM, CDR2 ANQGSEA. This CDR3 has 13 amino acids.

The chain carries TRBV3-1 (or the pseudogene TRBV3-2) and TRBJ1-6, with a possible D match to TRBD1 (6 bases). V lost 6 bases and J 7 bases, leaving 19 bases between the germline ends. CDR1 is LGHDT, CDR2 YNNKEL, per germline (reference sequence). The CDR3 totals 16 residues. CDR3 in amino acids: CASSRSSPGTNSPLHF. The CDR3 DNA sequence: TGTGCCAGCAGTCGAAGCTCTCCGGGGACAAATTCACCCCTCCACTTT.

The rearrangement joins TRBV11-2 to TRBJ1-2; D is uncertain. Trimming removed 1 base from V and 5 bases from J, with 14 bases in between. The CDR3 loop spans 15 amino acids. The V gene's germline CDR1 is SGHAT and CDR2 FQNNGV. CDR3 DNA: TGTGCCAGCAGCTTAGGTCTGGCTCCCCTTTATGGCTACACCTTC. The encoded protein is CASSLGLAPLYGYTF.

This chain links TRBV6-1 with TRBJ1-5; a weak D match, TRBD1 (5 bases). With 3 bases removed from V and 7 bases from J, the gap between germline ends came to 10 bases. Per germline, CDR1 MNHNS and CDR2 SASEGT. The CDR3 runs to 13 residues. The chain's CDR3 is CASSERGDQPQHF. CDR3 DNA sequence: TGTGCCAGCAGTGAGCGGGGGGACCAGCCCCAGCATTTT.

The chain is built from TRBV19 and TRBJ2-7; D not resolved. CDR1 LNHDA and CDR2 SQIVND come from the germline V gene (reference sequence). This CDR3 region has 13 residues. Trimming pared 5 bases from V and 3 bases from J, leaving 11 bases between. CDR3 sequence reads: CASSPFSGYEQYF. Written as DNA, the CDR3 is TGTGCCAGTAGTCCTTTCTCCGGCTACGAGCAGTACTTC.